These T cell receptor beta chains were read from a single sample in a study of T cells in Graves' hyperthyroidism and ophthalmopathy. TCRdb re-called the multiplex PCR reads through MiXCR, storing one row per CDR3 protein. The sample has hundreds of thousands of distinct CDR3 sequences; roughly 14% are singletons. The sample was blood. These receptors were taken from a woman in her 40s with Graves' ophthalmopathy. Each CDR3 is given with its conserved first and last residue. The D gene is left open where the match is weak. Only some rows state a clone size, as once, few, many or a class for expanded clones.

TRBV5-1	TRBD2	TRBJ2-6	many	TGCGCCAGCAGCTTCAGCGGGAGGGCCGTGGAGACTGGGGCCAACGTCCTGACTTTC	CASSFSGRAVETGANVLTF
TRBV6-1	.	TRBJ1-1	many	TGTGCCAGCTCCCGATGGAACACTGAAGCTTTCTTT	CASSRWNTEAFF
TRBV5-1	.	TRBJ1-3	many	TGCGCCAGCAGCACGACTGTTAGCTCTGGAAACACCATATATTTT	CASSTTVSSGNTIYF
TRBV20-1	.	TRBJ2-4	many	TGCAGTGCTAGAGGATTTCGGGTTGGGGTCAAAAACATTCAGTACTTC	CSARGFRVGVKNIQYF
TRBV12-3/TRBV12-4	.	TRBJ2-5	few	TGTGCCAGCACCGAAATGGGGATGATGGGAGAGATCCAGTACTTC	CASTEMGMMGEIQYF
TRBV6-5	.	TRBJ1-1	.	TGTGCCAGCAGTTACCCGCGGGGAAACACTGAAGCTTTCTTT	CASSYPRGNTEAFF
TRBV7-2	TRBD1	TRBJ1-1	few	TGTGCCAGCAGCACCGGGACAGGGGGATTGGAAGCTTTCTTT	CASSTGTGGLEAFF
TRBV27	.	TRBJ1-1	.	TGTGCCAGCAGCGAGGGAACTCGAGGGACTGAAGCTTTCTTT	CASSEGTRGTEAFF
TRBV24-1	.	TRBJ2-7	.	TGTGCCACCAGTGACCCCGGAGAGGGGACGACGGGGGAGCAGTACTTC	CATSDPGEGTTGEQYF
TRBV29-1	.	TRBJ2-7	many	TGCAGCGTTGAAAACGCGGGCTGGGGCCGACCCTACGAGCAGTACTTC	CSVENAGWGRPYEQYF
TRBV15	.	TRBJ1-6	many	TGTGCCACCAGCAGGGACGGAGTTCAGTCACCCCTCCACTTT	CATSRDGVQSPLHF
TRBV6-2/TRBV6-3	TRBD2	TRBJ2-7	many	TGTGCCAGCAGCGGGACTAGCGGGAGGGCCAACTACGAGCAGTACTTC	CASSGTSGRANYEQYF
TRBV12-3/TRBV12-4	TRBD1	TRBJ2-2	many	TGTGCCAGCAGTTGGGACAGGGTGGCCGGGGAGCTGTTTTTT	CASSWDRVAGELFF
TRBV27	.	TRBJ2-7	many	TGTGCCAGCAGTTTAAAGGAGGGAACCTACGAGCAGTACTTC	CASSLKEGTYEQYF
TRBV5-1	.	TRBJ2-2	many	TGCGCCAGCAGCTTTTACGGGACCGGGGAGCTGTTTTTT	CASSFYGTGELFF
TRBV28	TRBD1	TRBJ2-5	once	TGTGCCAGCAGTTTCCTGATCGACAGGGCCCAAGAGACCCAGTACTTC	CASSFLIDRAQETQYF
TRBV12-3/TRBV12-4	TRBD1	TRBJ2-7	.	TGTGCCAGCATGAGGACAGGGCCCCCCTACGAGCAGTACTTC	CASMRTGPPYEQYF
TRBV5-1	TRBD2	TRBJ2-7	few	TGCGCCAGCACCCTAGCGGAGACAGTAAACTCCTACGAGCAGTACTTC	CASTLAETVNSYEQYF
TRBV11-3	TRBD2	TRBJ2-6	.	TGTGCCAGCAGCTTAGTAGACAGCCGGACTAGTCTTAAGTCTGGGGCCAACGTCCTGACTTTC	CASSLVDSRTSLKSGANVLTF
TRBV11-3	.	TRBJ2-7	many	TGTGCCAGCAGCTTAGAACAGGGTTGGGACTACGAGCAGTACTTC	CASSLEQGWDYEQYF
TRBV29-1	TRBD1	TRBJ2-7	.	TGCAGCGGAAGGACAGGGGGCGGAGAGCAGTACTTC	CSGRTGGGEQYF
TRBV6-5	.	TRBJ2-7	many	TGTGCCAGCAGTCCCGTTTTGTCCCATACGGGCGAGCAGTACTTC	CASSPVLSHTGEQYF
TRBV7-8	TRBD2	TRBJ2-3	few	TGTGCCAGCAGCTTAGCCGGGACTACCCTCTGGGGAGATACGCAGTATTTT	CASSLAGTTLWGDTQYF
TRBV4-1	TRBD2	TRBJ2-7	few	TGCGCCAGCAGCCAAGATAGCGGGGGGAACTCCTACGAGCAGTACTTC	CASSQDSGGNSYEQYF
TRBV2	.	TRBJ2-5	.	TGTGCCAGCACGGGTAGGAGGCTCCAAGAGACCCAGTACTTC	CASTGRRLQETQYF
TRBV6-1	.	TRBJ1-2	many	TGTGCCAGCAGTCCTCGCACCAGCATCTATGGCTACACCTTC	CASSPRTSIYGYTF
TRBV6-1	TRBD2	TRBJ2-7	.	TGTGCCAGCAGAAGTGAGAGCGGGAGGTACGAGCAGTACTTC	CASRSESGRYEQYF
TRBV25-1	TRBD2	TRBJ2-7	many	TGTGCCAGCAGTACCCTAGCGGGAGTTGATGAGCAGTACTTC	CASSTLAGVDEQYF
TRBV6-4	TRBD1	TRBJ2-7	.	TGTGCCAGCAGTCGTCGACAGGGTTCCGACGAGCAGTACTTC	CASSRRQGSDEQYF
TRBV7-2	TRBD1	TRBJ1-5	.	TGTGCCAGCAAAAAAACAGGGGGAGATCAGCCCCAGCATTTT	CASKKTGGDQPQHF
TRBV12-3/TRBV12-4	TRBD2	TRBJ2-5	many	TGTGCCAGCAGCCAGGGACTAGCGGGAGAGACCCAGTACTTC	CASSQGLAGETQYF
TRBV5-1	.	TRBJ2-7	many	TGCGCCAGCAGCCTGGGCTCCGCGAGCTCCTACGAGCAGTACTTC	CASSLGSASSYEQYF
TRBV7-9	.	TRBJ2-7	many	TGTGCCAGCACCACGGGATCCCATTTCGGGGAGCAGTACTTC	CASTTGSHFGEQYF
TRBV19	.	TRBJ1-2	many	TGTGCCAGTAGCCAAGGACAGTACCTTAACTATGGCTACACCTTC	CASSQGQYLNYGYTF